Presented here are 13 T cell receptor beta chains from one specimen sequenced in a study of T cells in Graves' hyperthyroidism and ophthalmopathy. TCR beta CDR3 sequences were amplified from RNA transcripts. TCR CDR3 regions were first amplified by RT-PCR with HTBI primers. TCRdb processed the multiplex PCR reads anew with MiXCR; each CDR3 protein has one entry. The profile shows 490,000 or so distinct CDR3 sequences, approximately 22% of them singletons. The sample was blood. The receptor set was obtained from a woman between 70 and 85 years old with Graves' ophthalmopathy.

This chain joins TRBV6-1 and TRBJ2-3, with a weak D call TRBD2 (5 bases). V was cut by 6 bases and J by 5 bases, with 21 bases left in between. Germline assignment: CDR1 MNHNS and CDR2 SASEGT. The length of the CDR3 is 16 residues. CDR3 in DNA: TGTGCCAGCAGCCAGACCTATAGCGTGGCATTAGATACGCAGTATTTT. Protein sequence: CASSQTYSVALDTQYF.

The chain employs TRBV29-1 and TRBJ2-7; 8 positions match TRBD1. J lost 4 bases, V lost 1 base, and 6 bases had no gene match. Germline assignment: CDR1 SQVTM and CDR2 ANQGSEA. The CDR3 loop spans 14 amino acids. This chain's CDR3 is CSVEARGDRYEQYF. DNA for the CDR3: TGCAGCGTTGAAGCCCGAGGGGACAGGTACGAGCAGTACTTC.

V usage is TRBV19 and J usage is TRBJ1-6; possible D gene TRBD1, 6 bases. Germline assignment: CDR1 LNHDA and CDR2 SQIVND (reference sequence). Between the trimmed V and J ends, which lost 8 bases and 5 bases, there was a span of 10 bases. The CDR3 runs to 13 residues. DNA for the CDR3: TGTGCCAGTTCGGACAGAAATAATTCACCCCTCCACTTT. It specifies CASSDRNNSPLHF.

The gene calls are TRBV10-3 and TRBJ2-1; D not resolved. Trimming cost V 2 bases and J 9 bases, with 8 bases left between them. Germline V gene sequence: CDR1 ENHRY, CDR2 SYGVKD. The CDR3 consists of 12 residues. As DNA, the CDR3 is TGTGCCATCAGTGAGAGTTTAGGTGAGCAGTTCTTC. Translation: CAISESLGEQFF.

This clonotype has a count of ten or more. The chain carries TRBV2 and TRBJ2-5; 7 bases agree with TRBD2. The V and J ends lost 2 bases and 1 base, in that order; junction bases with no gene match: 1. The CDR3 is 14 residues long. Germline CDR1 and CDR2: SNHLY and FYNNEI. CDR3 bases: TGTGCCAGCAGTGAACAGCGGGGCCAAGAGACCCAGTACTTC. It is translated as CASSEQRGQETQYF.

The chain combines TRBV7-8 with TRBJ2-7, with D tentatively TRBD1 or TRBD2 (6 bases each). In germline, CDR1 is SGHVS, CDR2 FQNEAQ. The CDR3 is 17 residues long. The V gene lost 1 base and the J gene lost 0 bases, with 16 bases spanning the gap. CDR3 sequence: CASSLGGGRLSSYEQYF. The CDR3 nucleotides are TGTGCCAGCAGCTTAGGAGGGGGGAGATTAAGCTCCTACGAGCAGTACTTC.

As for this clonotype: This clone may be a read error of a much larger clone one base away. The rearrangement links TRBV12-5 to TRBJ2-1, with 9 positions matching TRBD1. The CDR3 has 16 residues. The V gene's germline CDR1 is LGHNT and CDR2 FRNRAP. CDR3 sequence reads: CASGWYTGTGLYEQLF. The CDR3 nucleotides are TGTGCTAGTGGTTGGTATACCGGGACAGGGCTGTATGAGCAGCTCTTC. Full variable domain (remainder filled in from reference TRBV12-5 and TRBJ2-1): DARVTQTPRHKVTEMGQEVTMRCQPILGHNTVFWYRQTMMQGLELLAYFRNRAPLDDSGMPKDRFSAEMPDATLATLKIQPSEPRDSAVYFCASGWYTGTGLYEQLFGPGTRLTVL.

This chain uses TRBV12-3 or TRBV12-4 with TRBJ1-5; D gene ambiguous. Deletions cut 5 bases from V and 0 bases from J, with 14 bases between. The CDR3 length is 16 residues. The CDR3 spells CASSPTSRGSNQPQHF. The CDR3 region has the DNA TGTGCCAGCAGTCCCACCAGCCGGGGTAGCAATCAGCCCCAGCATTTT.

The gene calls are TRBV12-3 or TRBV12-4 and TRBJ2-1; 9 bases fit TRBD2. V lost 6 bases to trimming and J lost 5 bases; unmatched junction nucleotides: 8. This CDR3 spans 15 amino acids. The CDR3 region has the DNA TGTGCCAGCAGAAGTAGCGGGAGTACAAACAATGAGCAGTTCTTC. Its translation: CASRSSGSTNNEQFF.

In this sample, this clonotype turned up many times. The chain employs TRBV2 and TRBJ2-7; D may be TRBD2 (5 bases). Trimming cost V 5 bases and J 2 bases, with 7 bases left between them. This CDR3 is 12 amino acids long. CDR1 is SNHLY, CDR2 FYNNEI, per germline. The CDR3 region has the DNA TGTGCCAGCAGTCCCGGGACCTACGAGCAGTACTTC. This translates into CASSPGTYEQYF.

This chain uses TRBV6-1 with TRBJ2-2; maybe TRBD1 (6 bases). Trimming removed 1 base at V and 6 bases at J, with 12 bases between. CDR3 length: 15 amino acids. Germline CDR1 and CDR2: MNHNS and SASEGT. Here the CDR3 reads CASSEVGAGAGELFF. As DNA, the CDR3 is TGTGCCAGCAGTGAAGTTGGTGCAGGGGCCGGGGAGCTGTTTTTT.

This clonotype appeared many times. The V and J genes are TRBV9 and TRBJ2-5; a weak D match, TRBD1 (5 bases). The CDR3 contains 14 residues. V dropped 2 bases and J dropped 4 bases, with 12 bases sitting between them. Germline V gene lookup returns CDR1 SGDLS and CDR2 YYNGEE. CDR3 protein: CASSVKGWGETQYF. CDR3 in DNA: TGTGCCAGCAGCGTCAAGGGGTGGGGAGAGACCCAGTACTTC.

The chain recombines TRBV28 with TRBJ1-2; D ambiguous. The ends were cut back, 6 bases at V and 4 bases at J, with 12 bases in the middle. The CDR3 spans 13 residues. CDR1 and CDR2 from the germline V gene are MDHEN and SYDVKM. CDR3 residues: CASSPGLVYGYTF. The CDR3 nucleotides are TGTGCCAGCAGCCCCGGACTTGTCTATGGCTACACCTTC.